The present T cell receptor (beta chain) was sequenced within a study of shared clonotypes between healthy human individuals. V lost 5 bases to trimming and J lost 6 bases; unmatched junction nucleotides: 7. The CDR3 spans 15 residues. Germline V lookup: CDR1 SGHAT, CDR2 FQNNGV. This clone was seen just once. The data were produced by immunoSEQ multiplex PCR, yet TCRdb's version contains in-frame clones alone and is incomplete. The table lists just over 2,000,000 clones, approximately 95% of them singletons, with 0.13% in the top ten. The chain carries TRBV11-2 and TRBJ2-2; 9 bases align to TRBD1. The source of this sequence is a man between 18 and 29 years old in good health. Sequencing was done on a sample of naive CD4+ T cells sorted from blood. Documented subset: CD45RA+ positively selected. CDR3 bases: TGTGCCAGCAGCCGGGACAGGGACATGGCCGGGGAGCTGTTTTTT. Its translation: CASSRDRDMAGELFF.